The sequence of this TCR beta chain was determined in a study of blood T cell repertoires in COVID-19. The wider study: Samples representing acute and convalescent COVID-19 were sourced from the United States, Italy and Spain.

Germline assignment: CDR1 SGHTA and CDR2 FQGTGA. This CDR3 region has 15 residues. J lost 10 bases, V lost 5 bases, and 13 bases had no gene match. Source study methods: Reference gene primer amplification gave nucleated cell count estimates. Method: immunoSEQ multiplex PCR; TCRdb's copy keeps in-frame clones and lacks some. V and J calls and clone size follow that table, whereas D and trimming were derived from the DNA. The sample includes about 150,000 clones, around 85% of them seen just once. Sequencing used peripheral blood. The chain couples TRBV7-3 to TRBJ2-1; 8 nucleotides line up with TRBD1. The receptor was derived from a woman older than 75 with acute or convalescent COVID-19. Written as DNA, the CDR3 is TGTGCCAGCAGCCCGGGGACAGGATTACTTGGGGAGCAGTTCTTC. The encoded protein is CASSPGTGLLGEQFF.